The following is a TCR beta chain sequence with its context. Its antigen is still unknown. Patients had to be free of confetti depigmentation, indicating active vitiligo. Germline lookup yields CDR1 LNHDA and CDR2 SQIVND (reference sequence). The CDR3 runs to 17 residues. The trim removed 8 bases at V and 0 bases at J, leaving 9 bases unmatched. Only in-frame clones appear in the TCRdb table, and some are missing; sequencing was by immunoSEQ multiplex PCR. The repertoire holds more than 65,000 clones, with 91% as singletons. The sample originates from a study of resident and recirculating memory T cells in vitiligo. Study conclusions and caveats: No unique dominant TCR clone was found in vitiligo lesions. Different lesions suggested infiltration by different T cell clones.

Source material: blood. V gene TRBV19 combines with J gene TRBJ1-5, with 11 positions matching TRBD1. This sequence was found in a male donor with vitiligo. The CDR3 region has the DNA TGTGCCAGTCAAGGGACAGGGGGGAACCCTAGCAATCAGCCCCAGCATTTT. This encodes CASQGTGGNPSNQPQHF.